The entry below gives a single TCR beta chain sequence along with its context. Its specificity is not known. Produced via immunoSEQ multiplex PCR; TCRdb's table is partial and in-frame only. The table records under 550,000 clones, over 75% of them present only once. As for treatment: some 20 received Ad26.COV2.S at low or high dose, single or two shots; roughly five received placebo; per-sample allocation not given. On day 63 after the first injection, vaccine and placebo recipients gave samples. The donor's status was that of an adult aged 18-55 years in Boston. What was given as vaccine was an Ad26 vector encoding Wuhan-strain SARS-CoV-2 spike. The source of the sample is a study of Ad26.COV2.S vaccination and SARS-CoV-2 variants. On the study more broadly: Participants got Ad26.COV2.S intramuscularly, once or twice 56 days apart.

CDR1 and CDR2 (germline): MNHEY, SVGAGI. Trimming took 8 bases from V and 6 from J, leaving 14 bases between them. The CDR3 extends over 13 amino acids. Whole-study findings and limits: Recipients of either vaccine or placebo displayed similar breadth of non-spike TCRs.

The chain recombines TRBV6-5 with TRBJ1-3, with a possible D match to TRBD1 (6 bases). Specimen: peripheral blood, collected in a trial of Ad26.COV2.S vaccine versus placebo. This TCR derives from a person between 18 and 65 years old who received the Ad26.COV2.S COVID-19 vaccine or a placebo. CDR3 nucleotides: TGTGCCAGCGGCGGGACACTGCAAAACACCATATATTTT. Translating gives CASGGTLQNTIYF.